This TCR beta chain was sequenced for a study of T cell responses to AZD1222 COVID-19 vaccine. The CDR3 contains 13 residues. V was clipped by 0 bases and J by 3 bases, with 6 bases between them. Per the germline V gene, CDR1 is LNHNV and CDR2 is YYDKDF (reference sequence). Comment on this clone: This same CDR3 is encoded by further DNA sequences in the sample.

Repertoires were generated with immunoSEQ multiplex PCR, while TCRdb's copy carries only in-frame clones and drops some. The repertoire includes 250,000 or so clones, 93% of them detected once, and 0.55% sits in the top ten. The material sequenced was peripheral blood, taken on day 0 of AZD1222 vaccination. The chain carries TRBV15 and TRBJ2-7; D not certain. This receptor was taken from an adult in good health. This CDR3 is CATSRDPGYEQYF. In nucleotides, the CDR3 is TGTGCCACCAGCAGAGATCCCGGCTACGAGCAGTACTTC.